The 18 T cell receptor beta chains given below trace back to one sample, sequenced in a study of T cell responses to AZD1222 COVID-19 vaccine. Sequencing used immunoSEQ multiplex PCR; TCRdb keeps in-frame clones, though not all of them. The sample shows about 120,000 clones, more than 75% of them seen only once. The material was peripheral blood, obtained on day 0 of AZD1222 vaccination. These receptors all stem from an adult in good health.

The chain's CDR3 is CASSFGGAGANVLTF. CDR3 DNA: TGTGCCAGCAGTTTTGGGGGTGCTGGGGCCAACGTCCTGACTTTC. The chain joins TRBV27 to TRBJ2-6; D is perhaps TRBD1 or TRBD2 (5 bases each). CDR1 and CDR2 from the germline V gene are MNHEY and SMNVEV (reference sequence). Trimming took 3 bases from V and 2 from J, leaving 8 bases between them. The CDR3 length is 15 residues.

Here the CDR3 reads CASRPAGGRADTQYF. Written as DNA, the CDR3 is TGTGCCAGCAGACCTGCGGGGGGGCGGGCAGATACGCAGTATTTT. V gene TRBV9 combines with J gene TRBJ2-3; 9 bases match TRBD2. CDR1 and CDR2 from the germline V gene are SGDLS and YYNGEE. Unmatched junction bases numbered 8, after V lost 5 bases and J lost 4 bases. CDR3 length equals 15 residues.

The rearrangement uses TRBV13 and TRBJ2-7, with 8 bases fitting TRBD1. This CDR3 spans 15 amino acids. Trimming at V came to 5 bases and at J to 3 bases, leaving 9 bases not matched to a gene. CDR1 PRHDT and CDR2 FYEKMQ come from the germline V gene (reference sequence). CDR3 sequence reads: CASSKGQGSDYEQYF. DNA of the CDR3: TGTGCCAGCAGCAAAGGACAGGGTAGTGACTACGAGCAGTACTTC.

The J gene is TRBJ2-1, the V gene TRBV11-2; 13 bases are a match to TRBD2. CDR1 and CDR2 from the germline V gene are SGHAT and FQNNGV. V shed 5 bases and J 9 bases; nucleotides not matched to a gene: 7. The CDR3 runs to 15 residues. This chain's CDR3 is CASSALAGGAGEQFF. CDR3 coding DNA: TGTGCCAGCAGCGCACTAGCGGGGGGGGCAGGTGAGCAGTTCTTC. Filled out from reference TRBV11-2 and TRBJ2-1, the complete variable domain reads EAGVAQSPRYKIIEKRQSVAFWCNPISGHATLYWYQQILGQGPKLLIQFQNNGVVDDSQLPKDRFSAERLKGVDSTLKIQPAKLEDSAVYLCASSALAGGAGEQFFGPGTRLTVL.

In this sample, this clone turned up once. The chain joins TRBV11-3 to TRBJ2-3; possibly TRBD2 for D (7 bases). Trimming removed 5 bases at V and 2 bases at J, with 17 bases between. CDR1 is SGHNT and CDR2 is YENEEA in the germline V gene. This CDR3 comprises 16 residues. This CDR3 is CASSQGTGGHTDTQYF. CDR3 DNA: TGTGCCAGCAGCCAAGGGACGGGGGGACACACAGATACGCAGTATTTT.

The rearrangement joins TRBV3-1 (or the pseudogene TRBV3-2) to TRBJ2-7; D not certain. Germline CDR1 and CDR2: LGHDT and YNNKEL (reference sequence). V was clipped by 6 bases and J by 0 bases, with 9 bases between them. CDR3 length equals 13 residues. In nucleotides, the CDR3 is TGTGCCAGCAGTCGTGGCGGCTCCTACGAGCAGTACTTC. As protein: CASSRGGSYEQYF.

Only one count was recorded for this clone. The CDR3 loop reads CASSPYGQGYGYTF. CDR3 DNA sequence: TGTGCCAGTAGTCCCTACGGACAGGGATATGGCTACACCTTC. The J gene is TRBJ1-2, the V gene TRBV19; TRBD1 matches at 8 bases. Germline V lookup: CDR1 LNHDA, CDR2 SQIVND (reference sequence). The CDR3 totals 14 residues. The V and J ends lost 5 bases and 5 bases, in that order; junction bases with no gene match: 7.

The chain joins TRBV4-3 to TRBJ1-3, with 9 bases matching TRBD1. V shed 0 bases, J shed 8 bases, and the junction held 5 bases outside the gene matches. From germline, CDR1 is LGHNA and CDR2 YSLEER. The CDR3 has 15 residues. CDR3 in DNA: TGCGCCAGCAGCCAAGACTGGGGACAGGGACACACCATATATTTT. Its translation: CASSQDWGQGHTIYF.

V is TRBV5-6 and J is TRBJ1-2; weak D call: TRBD1 (6 bases). The V gene lost 4 bases and the J gene lost 5 bases, with 9 bases spanning the gap. In germline, CDR1 is SGHDT, CDR2 YYEEEE. The CDR3 sequence is 12 residues long. This CDR3 is CASSRDIYGYTF. CDR3 bases: TGTGCCAGCAGCCGGGACATTTATGGCTACACCTTC.

This sequence joins TRBV27 and TRBJ1-1; the D is unclear. Germline CDR1 and CDR2: MNHEY and SMNVEV (reference sequence). V was shortened by 0 bases and J by 1 base, with 6 bases between the two germline ends. This CDR3 contains 14 residues. The CDR3 sequence is CASSLSGPNTEAFF. The CDR3 nucleotides are TGTGCCAGCAGTTTATCTGGGCCGAACACTGAAGCTTTCTTT.

This chain connects TRBV6-1 to TRBJ2-2, with 12 bases lining up with TRBD2. The CDR3 runs to 16 residues. The V and J ends lost 4 bases and 4 bases, in that order; junction bases with no gene match: 4. The germline V gene has CDR1 MNHNS and CDR2 SASEGT. The CDR3, as DNA: TGTGCCAGCAGTGCCACTAGCGGGGGGACCACCGGGGAGCTGTTTTTT. Translation gives CASSATSGGTTGELFF.

This chain uses TRBV12-3 or TRBV12-4 with TRBJ2-7, with D possibly being TRBD2 (6 bases). With 2 bases removed from V and 7 bases from J, the gap between germline ends came to 12 bases. CDR3 length: 13 residues. The CDR3 sequence is CASSLRRDEEQYF. The CDR3 DNA is TGTGCCAGCAGTTTACGGAGGGACGAGGAGCAGTACTTC.

The rearrangement joins TRBV9 to TRBJ2-7; D gene ambiguous. V was shortened by 3 bases and J by 3 bases, with 25 bases between the two germline ends. The CDR3 sequence is 18 residues long. Germline V lookup: CDR1 SGDLS, CDR2 YYNGEE. CDR3 amino acids: CASSAPGQASLQVYEQYF. In nucleotides, the CDR3 is TGTGCCAGCAGCGCCCCCGGGCAGGCTTCGCTTCAAGTCTACGAGCAGTACTTC.

V and J are TRBV4-2 and TRBJ2-7; D could derive from TRBD1 or TRBD2 (5 bases each). V lost 4 bases and J 3 bases, leaving 7 bases between the germline ends. The CDR3 is made up of 12 amino acids. Germline CDR1 and CDR2: LGHNA and YNFKEQ. The CDR3 sequence: CASSRGDYEQYF. CDR3 DNA sequence: TGTGCCAGCAGCCGAGGGGACTACGAGCAGTACTTC.

J is TRBJ2-1 and V is TRBV11-2; D not certain. Germline V CDR1 and CDR2: SGHAT, FQNNGV. Trimming shortened V by 2 bases and J by 9 bases, and 8 bases separated the two germline ends. The CDR3 consists of 12 residues. The CDR3 sequence is CASSLIRTEQFF. The CDR3 nucleotides read TGTGCCAGCAGCTTAATCCGTACTGAGCAGTTCTTC.

The DNA for the CDR3 is TGTGCAGGCAGCCCTGGGAGGGGGGCATCTTACAATGAGCAGTTCTTC. As protein: CAGSPGRGASYNEQFF. The gene calls are TRBV6-2 or TRBV6-3 and TRBJ2-1; D may be TRBD2 (7 bases). CDR1 MNHEY and CDR2 SVGEGT come from the germline V gene. This CDR3 has 16 amino acids.

The V call is TRBV7-9, the J call TRBJ2-7; D unclear. Between the trimmed V and J ends, which lost 2 bases and 5 bases, there was a span of 7 bases. Germline CDR1 reads SEHNR; CDR2 reads FQNEAQ (reference sequence). The CDR3 extends over 12 amino acids. The CDR3, as DNA: TGTGCCAGCAGCTTAAACTTGGACGAGCAGTACTTC. As protein: CASSLNLDEQYF.

CDR3 nucleotide sequence: TGCGCCAGCAGCCAAGATTTTAACAGCTTCCACTTT. This encodes CASSQDFNSFHF. The gene calls are TRBV4-1 and TRBJ1-6; D gene unclear. With 0 bases removed from V and 17 bases from J, the gap between germline ends came to 11 bases. Germline lookup yields CDR1 MGHRA and CDR2 YSYEKL. This CDR3 is 12 amino acids long.